Below are 6 T cell receptor beta chains sequenced from a single sample in a study of blood T cell repertoires in COVID-19 (dated by TCRdb to between 2020 and 2021). Libraries were built with the immunoSEQ multiplex PCR assay. Here the immuneACCESS table is served through TCRdb, limited to in-frame sequences with V and J called. Missing clones are a known gap in these copies; in checked studies unresolved V genes cover under half, and the rest lacks a known reason. Within this sample are about 250,000 clones, with roughly 88% of them counted one time only. Of the sample, 27% is held by the ten largest clones. Sequenced material: peripheral blood. These receptors all stem from a man in his forties or fifties with acute or convalescent COVID-19.

The chain uses TRBV6-6 and TRBJ1-5, with TRBD1 matching 8 bases. Trimming took 6 bases from V and 7 from J; bases not matched to a gene: 8. The germline V gene encodes CDR1 MNHNY and CDR2 SVGAGI (reference sequence). The length of the CDR3 is 14 residues. In DNA, the CDR3 is TGTGCCAGCAGGAGACAGGGGAAGGAACAGCCCCAGCATTTT. The encoded protein is CASRRQGKEQPQHF.

The chain couples TRBV10-3 to TRBJ2-3; 10 positions match TRBD2. The CDR3 has 17 residues. The germline V gene has CDR1 ENHRY and CDR2 SYGVKD. V trimming: 5 bases; J trimming: 1 base; junction bases outside the gene matches: 9. The CDR3: CAISSNLAGEGTDTQYF. DNA for the CDR3: TGTGCCATCAGTTCAAACCTAGCGGGAGAGGGCACAGATACGCAGTATTTT.

The chain recombines TRBV27 with TRBJ1-1; TRBD1 matches at 9 bases. The germline CDR1 and CDR2 sequences are MNHEY and SMNVEV (reference sequence). V gave up 8 bases and J gave up 5 bases; unmatched junction bases: 6. The CDR3 is made up of 13 amino acids. The CDR3, as DNA: TGTGCCAGCTGGGGACAGGGAAAGACTGAAGCTTTCTTT. Protein: CASWGQGKTEAFF.

The chain links TRBV29-1 to TRBJ1-1; possibly TRBD1 for D (5 bases). The CDR3 is made up of 14 amino acids. Trimming stripped 1 base from V and 7 bases from J, with 16 bases between. CDR1 and CDR2 (germline): SQVTM, ANQGSEA. CDR3 coding DNA: TGCAGCGTTGAAGGGTTGGCAGGGAAACATGAAGCTTTCTTT. It codes for CSVEGLAGKHEAFF.

This clone was seen repeatedly, ten times or more. The chain couples TRBV5-1 to TRBJ2-3; 12 nucleotides match TRBD1. The CDR3 has 16 amino acids. J was trimmed by 2 bases and V by 4 bases; bases with no gene match: 5. The V gene's germline CDR1 is SGHRS and CDR2 YFSETQ. CDR3 DNA: TGCGCCAGCAGCGTGGGACAGGGGGCATACACAGATACGCAGTATTTT. Translation gives CASSVGQGAYTDTQYF.

This chain uses TRBV11-2 with TRBJ2-7; D call uncertain. CDR1 and CDR2 (germline): SGHAT, FQNNGV. The CDR3 has 15 amino acids. V was trimmed by 0 bases and J by 2 bases, leaving 11 bases between them. The CDR3 DNA reads as TGTGCCAGCAGCTTAGATGCGAACCCTACCTACGAGCAGTACTTC. Protein: CASSLDANPTYEQYF.